This TCR beta chain was identified in a study of HIV-infected patients and healthy controls (dated by TCRdb to the mid-2010s). In the study overall: Whether deep TCR repertoire sequencing of small blood samples from HIV patients could capture immune perturbation and reconstitution was tested in the study. Points the paper makes about the study in general: Differing numbers of distinct sequences in patients and controls hindered comparison, and size-matching assigned excessive weight to rare events in the HIV-infected data. The use of whole blood limited sequencing depth and precluded separation of the dynamics of distinct T-cell subpopulations. The observed differences in diversity were not explained by the slight differences in age and sex profiles between the study cohorts. Compared with untreated HIV+ repertoires, healthy control repertoires had roughly threefold more distinct CDR3s and higher Shannon diversity. HIV-infected repertoires had significantly higher mean Gini indices than controls, possibly reflecting oligoclonality. Alpha-chain CDR3s from MAIT cells occurred at high frequency in healthy controls but were severely depleted in HIV+ repertoires. Most CMV-associated CDR3s became more frequent during therapy, although their change was not significant, whereas HIV-associated CDR3s showed a significant decrease in frequency. Mean usage differed significantly between HIV-infected patients and controls for eight alpha and eight beta V genes. Healthy controls shared more CDR3s between individuals than HIV+ patients, by Jaccard index and by count of highly shared sequences. Processing included only sixteen HIV-infected individuals, and this was regarded by the authors as a major limit on how widely the findings apply. Alpha-beta chain pairing was not determined in the samples. In HIV-infected patients, the apparent post-therapy recovery of the Gini index was not replicated in size-matched repertoire data. HLA typing of donors was not performed in the study.

Including the terminal cysteine and phenylalanine, the CDR3 comprises 15 residues. The sequence is cut down to CDR3 DNA, 45 bases in frame from base 1. Trimming takes 3 bases off V and 7 bases off J; junction bases not matched to a gene: 3. As encoded in the germline V gene (reference sequence), CDR1 is SGHNT while CDR2 is YYREEE. Whole blood was used without cell fractionation, so the repertoire reflected all unsorted peripheral T cells. Ten uninfected healthy donors were sampled as controls, and four of these ten donors were sampled twice two to three months apart. For RNA extraction, roughly 2.3 ml of peripheral blood was drawn into Tempus tubes. The TURBO-DNase kit was used to remove leftover genomic DNA, and GLOBINclear was used to deplete globin mRNA. Reverse transcription of approximately 500 ng RNA was performed with SuperScript III using primers directed against the alpha and beta constant regions. Separate alpha and beta chain libraries were generated by chain-specific third strand synthesis with multiplexing indices. In the protocol, all rearrangements within a chain were amplified with a single primer pair so that primer bias was avoided, and molecular barcodes were added to each cDNA molecule. The SP2 sequencing primer site and a random hexamer were carried on a 5' RACE adapter, to which purified cDNA was joined by T4 RNA Ligase 1. With slow temperature ramps used to favor optimal annealing, second strand synthesis was primed from the SP2 site with Phusion polymerase. The 12-nucleotide barcode on each molecule comprised two random hexamer sequences, both introduced before amplification and concatenated. A short first PCR added P5 and P7 adapter elements plus a second index, followed by a roughly 24-cycle amplification PCR with P5s and P7 primers. Libraries received about 25 PCR cycles in total, were quantified on a Qubit, sized on a Bioanalyzer, and diluted to about 4 nM. The normalized libraries were sequenced on an Illumina MiSeq using 2 x 250 paired-end kits. MinElute columns were the means by which the reverse transcription reactions were cleaned up, and the reactions were eluted into around 9.9 ul Tris-Cl. Adapter ligations were incubated for roughly 25 hours at 16 degrees C and subsequently purified with AMPure XP beads at a 1:1 ratio. Regarding the original processing steps: Demultiplexed FASTQ files were processed with a modified Decombinator by which V, J, insert and barcode information was output. Sequences that shared a barcode but differed from the dominant sequence were treated as errors and discarded, and barcodes were clustered at Levenshtein distance 3 and counted to estimate the original cDNA molecules. For downstream analyses, the R packages ineq, vegan, igraph and RCytoscape were used, along with IMGT nomenclature and CDR3 definitions. V gene usage was computed over distinct sequences, each TCR counted once to avoid skew from clonal expansion. Similarity networks connected unique CDR3 amino acid sequences within a donor whenever two sequences differed by a single Levenshtein edit. In the repertoires, a search was made for a compiled set of published HIV-specific CDR3s (roughly 92 alpha, several hundred beta) and CMV-specific CDR3s (approximately 13 alpha, a few hundred beta). Lower sequence numbers were not the cause of the decreased diversity in patients, as random subsampling to size-matched repertoires showed. The public reads were run again by TCRdb, first through fastp at Q25 and then through MiXCR, and only productive beta chains were kept. Every CDR3 protein is listed once, alongside the most common genes and DNA of its rows. These V and J calls originate from TCRdb's pipeline instead of the authors' own analysis. The sample records 8,000 to 10,000 distinct CDR3 sequences, around 5.8% of which are singletons. The ten largest clones take up 7% to 9% of the sample.

This clonotype is judged medium-sized (0.01 to 0.1%). Its antigen is still unknown. No much larger clone exists at a distance of one base, and base qualities are not known. The sequencing sample was made of blood. The sequence came from an adult in good health. The sequence joins TRBV5-4 to TRBJ1-6; 11 junctional bases match TRBD1. The DNA is TGTGCCAGCAGCTCCCGGGACAGGGGGAATTCACCCCTCCACTTT. Its amino acids are CASSSRDRGNSPLHF.